The clone carrying this T cell receptor (beta chain) has more than one count but fewer than ten. Its antigen is still unknown. In germline, CDR1 is MGHDK, CDR2 SYGVNS. The CDR3 is 16 residues long. It was with 60 Vbeta and 13 Jbeta primers that the PCR ran. The method was immunoSEQ multiplex PCR; TCRdb's version includes in-frame clones alone and lacks a portion of them. The table lists around 120,000 clones, 75% to 80% of them singletons. The data belong to a study of cytomegalovirus exposure and HLA in healthy donors. Across the study: Earlier, 100 million or so unique TCR beta sequences were recovered from around 200 million T cells by an analysis. The study's early data release held about 85 million unique TCRs from HLA-typed donors. Study-wide results and limits: Indistinguishable V segments such as TRBV6-2 and TRBV6-3 were excluded. It is likely that the observed cluster of highly shared sequence variants was a sequencing artifact.

The chain employs TRBV25-1 and TRBJ2-5; perhaps TRBD2 as D (7 bases). The J call could be wrong; TRBJ2-7 is a better fit for the DNA end. The origin of this receptor is a woman between 25 and 40 years old in good health and CMV-seropositive. The sample taken for sequencing was PBMCs. The CDR3, as DNA: TGTGCCAGCAGTGACCCGGGACACCGGGGGGTTACCGAGCAGTACTTC. Translated: CASSDPGHRGVTEQYF.